Listed below are T cell receptor beta chains from one sample, sequenced in a study of metastatic and nonmetastatic thyroid tumors. TCRdb reassembled clones from the PCR reads with MiXCR. The data contain some 10,000 clones, 20% to 30% of them singletons. Source material: tumor tissue. These receptors all come from a female donor with papillary thyroid cancer or a benign thyroid nodule (not recorded which). Some clones in this sample may be carry-over from other donors' samples. Each CDR3 is given with its conserved first and last residue. A D gene is named only where the DNA matches it firmly. Expanded clones get a size class; other rows say once, few or many, or leave the size out.

cdr3_length j_call d_call clone_size v_call cdr3_nt cdr3_aa
13 TRBJ1-2 TRBD1 few TRBV2 TGTGCCAGCAGACCCCAGGGGGCTGATGGCTACACCTTC CASRPQGADGYTF
14 TRBJ2-7 . many TRBV11-1 TGTGCCAGCAGCCTAGACAGGCAGACCTACGAGCAGTACTTC CASSLDRQTYEQYF
13 TRBJ2-7 . . TRBV20-1 TGCAGTGCTAGCGTGGACCCAACATCGGGGCAGTACTTC CSASVDPTSGQYF
16 TRBJ2-7 . few TRBV6-5 TGTGCCAGCAGTTACTCGTTTCTGGACCGATCCTACGAGCAGTACTTC CASSYSFLDRSYEQYF
15 TRBJ2-2 TRBD2 . TRBV28 TGTGCCAGCAAGCCTAGCGGGCCCCACACCGGGGAGCTGTTTTTT CASKPSGPHTGELFF
12 TRBJ1-1 . . TRBV28 TGTGCCAGCCGGACTGCGAACACTGAAGCTTTCTTT CASRTANTEAFF
14 TRBJ2-2 TRBD1 few TRBV19 TGTGCCAGTAGTATCGGACAGGGAACGGGGGAGCTGTTTTTT CASSIGQGTGELFF
15 TRBJ2-3 . medium-sized TRBV7-3 TGTGCCAGCAGCTCCACTAGCTTCAGCACAGATACGCAGTATTTT CASSSTSFSTDTQYF
15 TRBJ2-7 TRBD2 few TRBV6-2/TRBV6-3 TGTGCCAGCAGTTACTCGAGCGGGAGTCACTACGAGCAGTACTTC CASSYSSGSHYEQYF
14 TRBJ2-1 . medium-sized TRBV19 TGTGCCAGTAGCGACTCCGGGACCTTTGATGAGCAGTTCTTC CASSDSGTFDEQFF
15 TRBJ2-3 . . TRBV28 TGTGCCAGCAGTCCCGCGGGGCGCGACACAGATACGCAGTATTTT CASSPAGRDTDTQYF
12 TRBJ2-7 . few TRBV6-1 TGTGCCAGCAGTGATAGACTCGTCGAGCAGTACTTC CASSDRLVEQYF
16 TRBJ2-2 TRBD1 . TRBV11-2 TGTGCCAGCAGCGAGATTGGGACAGGGAACACCGGGGAGCTGTTTTTT CASSEIGTGNTGELFF
14 TRBJ2-5 TRBD2 large TRBV9 TGTGCCAGCAGCACCAATGACCTAGCGGGGACCCAGTACTTC CASSTNDLAGTQYF
16 TRBJ2-7 TRBD1 few TRBV6-1 TGTGCCAGCGGAAGGGCCTCGGGACAGGGCCTCTACGAGCAGTACTTC CASGRASGQGLYEQYF
15 TRBJ1-2 . few TRBV6-5 TGTGCCAGCAGTTACGCGGGACAAGACCACTATGGCTACACCTTC CASSYAGQDHYGYTF
14 TRBJ1-6 . medium-sized TRBV30 TGTGCCTGGAGTGATGGGCACGTAGGTTCACCCCTCCACTTT CAWSDGHVGSPLHF
12 TRBJ2-7 . . TRBV6-1 TGTGCAAGCTTGGACATTCGGAACGAGCAGTACTTC CASLDIRNEQYF
13 TRBJ2-1 . medium-sized TRBV6-1 TGTGCCAGCAGTGAAAAGCAGGAGAATGAGCAGTTCTTC CASSEKQENEQFF
13 TRBJ1-5 . few TRBV28 TGTGCCAGCAGACAGGGAGGCAATCAGCCCCAGCATTTT CASRQGGNQPQHF
14 TRBJ1-5 . medium-sized TRBV2 TGTGCCAGCAGTGGAGGTCAGGGTCACCAGCCCCAGCATTTT CASSGGQGHQPQHF
16 TRBJ2-7 . . TRBV6-5 TGTGCCAGCAGTTACTCGTCGGGCGGGAAGCCCTACGAGCAGTACTTC CASSYSSGGKPYEQYF
15 TRBJ2-5 TRBD1 medium-sized TRBV6-6 TGTGCCAGCAGTTACGAAGGGGGCGGGCTGGAGACCCAGTACTTC CASSYEGGGLETQYF
14 TRBJ2-7 . . TRBV4-1 TGCGCCAGCAGCCAAGGTCAGATTAGCTACGAGCAGTACTTC CASSQGQISYEQYF
14 TRBJ2-7 . . TRBV6-1 TGTGCCAGCAGTGCCTTTGGACTGTACTACGAGCAGTACTTC CASSAFGLYYEQYF
14 TRBJ2-3 . medium-sized TRBV7-2 TGTGCCAGCAGCCCATGGGCTAGCGCTGAGACGCAGTATTTT CASSPWASAETQYF
14 TRBJ1-2 TRBD1 . TRBV27 TGTGCCAGCAGTCCCGGGACAGGGAACTATGGCTACACCTTC CASSPGTGNYGYTF
17 TRBJ2-2 TRBD2 few TRBV6-4 TGTGCCAGCAGTGACGGGGGACTAGGGACGGGCACCGGGGAGCTGTTTTTT CASSDGGLGTGTGELFF
11 TRBJ1-3 . few TRBV6-1 TGTGCCAGCACCCGAGGAAACACCATATATTTT CASTRGNTIYF
15 TRBJ2-7 TRBD2 medium-sized TRBV5-1 TGCGCCAGCAGCTTAGGACTAGCGGGAGACTACGAGCAGTACTTC CASSLGLAGDYEQYF
14 TRBJ2-7 TRBD1 medium-sized TRBV5-1 TGCGCCAGCAGCCCACGGACAGGGGCCGACGAGCAGTACTTC CASSPRTGADEQYF
13 TRBJ2-7 . . TRBV19 TGTGCCAGTAGTAACCCACCCCTAGTCGAGCAGTACTTC CASSNPPLVEQYF
14 TRBJ1-6 . . TRBV3-1 TGTGCCAGCAGCCAAGGGACAGAGTGGATAGGTCTCCACTTT CASSQGTEWIGLHF
15 TRBJ1-2 . medium-sized TRBV28 TGTGCCAGCAGTTTATCAAGTCGAGTAGACTATGGCTACACCTTC CASSLSSRVDYGYTF
12 TRBJ1-1 . once TRBV20-1 TGCAGTGCTAATTCAGTGTTAACTGAAGCTTTCTTT CSANSVLTEAFF
15 TRBJ1-1 . few TRBV6-1 TGTGCCAGCAGCTTTTACAGGGAAATGAACACTGAAGCTTTCTTT CASSFYREMNTEAFF
14 TRBJ2-2 . . TRBV2 TGTGCCAGCAGGAAGGGGGGGTCCACCGGGGAGCTGTTTTTT CASRKGGSTGELFF
15 TRBJ1-2 TRBD1 medium-sized TRBV6-1 TGTGCCAGCAGTCGACGAGACAGGGGAAACTATGGCTACACCTTC CASSRRDRGNYGYTF
15 TRBJ2-7 . few TRBV28 TGTGCCAGCAGTTTATTTACACCTGACTCCTACGAGCAGTACTTC CASSLFTPDSYEQYF